One and the same sample provided the 22 T cell receptor beta chains below, sequenced in a study of cytomegalovirus exposure and HLA in healthy donors (dated by TCRdb to about 2017). The library was prepared using the immunoSEQ multiplex PCR assay. For the multiplex PCR, a mixture combining 60 forward primers for TCR Vbeta segments and 13 reverse primers for TCR Jbeta segments was used. The source is immuneACCESS, and TCRdb retained only in-frame sequences with V and J called. Part of the clones is not carried over; for the studies checked, unresolved V genes explain less than half of this, and the remainder is unexplained. The sample yields around 91,000 clones; over 75% were counted once. About 4.5% of the sample is taken by the ten largest. The material sequenced was PBMCs. The receptor source for this set is a male donor in good health and CMV-seropositive.

This clone was picked up one time. V gene TRBV5-6 combines with J gene TRBJ1-6; TRBD1 agrees at 7 bases. The ends lost 3 bases at V and 10 bases at J; junction bases unmatched: 7. The germline gives CDR1 SGHDT, CDR2 YYEEEE. This CDR3 is 14 amino acids long. The CDR3 bases are TGTGCCAGCAGCTCAGACAGGGAGCTATCACCCCTCCACTTT. Translation: CASSSDRELSPLHF. The variable domain in full, completed from reference TRBV5-6 and TRBJ1-6, reads DAGVTQSPTHLIKTRGQQVTLRCSPKSGHDTVSWYQQALGQGPQFIFQYYEEEERQRGNFPDRFSGHQFPNYSSELNVNALLLGDSALYLCASSSDRELSPLHFGNGTRLTVT.

The chain uses TRBV4-1 and TRBJ2-3; weak D call: TRBD1 (6 bases). CDR3 length: 15 amino acids. CDR1 is MGHRA, CDR2 YSYEKL, per germline. With 1 base removed from V and 6 bases from J, the gap between germline ends came to 14 bases. The CDR3 region has the DNA TGCGCCAGCAGCCAAGCTACAGGGTATAAGGATACGCAGTATTTT. Translation: CASSQATGYKDTQYF.

The J gene is TRBJ2-7, the V gene TRBV14, with D maybe TRBD1 (5 bases). There are 15 residues in the CDR3. The V end was cut by 2 bases, the J end by 5 bases, with 16 bases between. Germline CDR1 SGHDN, CDR2 FVKESK. For the CDR3, the DNA is TGTGCCAGCAGCCAATTGTTTACAGGTAGTAACGAGCAGTACGTC. Protein sequence: CASSQLFTGSNEQYV.

This clone was seen once. This rearrangement joins TRBV7-3 to TRBJ2-3, with TRBD1 identical over 9 bases. Losses at the gene ends were 0 bases for V and 2 bases for J; bases not matched to a gene: 6. Looked up from germline, CDR1 is SGHTA and CDR2 is FQGTGA. This CDR3 has 17 residues. CDR3 DNA: TGTGCCAGCAGCTTAACGAACACAGGGGGCGCCACAGATACGCAGTATTTT. Protein product: CASSLTNTGGATDTQYF.

This chain uses TRBV27 with TRBJ2-7, with D perhaps TRBD2 (7 bases). Germline V lookup: CDR1 MNHEY, CDR2 SMNVEV (reference sequence). The CDR3 is made up of 16 amino acids. Trimming removed 6 bases at V and 1 base at J, with 19 bases between. The CDR3 nucleotides are TGTGCCAGCAGAGAGAAAGGCGGGGGCCCGTCCTACGAGCAGTACTTC. This encodes CASREKGGGPSYEQYF.

The chain recombines TRBV11-2 with TRBJ2-1; TRBD2 agrees at 8 bases. Germline CDR1 is SGHAT and CDR2 is FQNNGV. V shed 5 bases and J 3 bases; nucleotides not matched to a gene: 9. The CDR3 covers 16 residues. The CDR3 nucleotides are TGTGCCAGCAGCCCATTAAGGACTAGCAGCTACAATGAGCAGTTCTTC. Translating it yields CASSPLRTSSYNEQFF.

The chain has TRBV7-2 and TRBJ2-5; 8 nucleotides agree with TRBD1. V dropped 5 bases and J dropped 4; count of bases not matched to a gene: 9. The CDR3 spans 15 residues. CDR1 is SGHTA, CDR2 FQGNSA, per germline. CDR3 protein: CASSQNPTGGETQYF. DNA of the CDR3: TGTGCCAGCAGCCAAAACCCTACAGGGGGAGAGACCCAGTACTTC.

The J gene is TRBJ2-5, the V gene TRBV7-2; D is uncertain. Trimming removed 2 bases from V and 2 bases from J, with 9 bases in between. CDR1 SGHTA and CDR2 FQGNSA come from the germline V gene. This CDR3 region has 14 residues. This CDR3 reads CASSLMAVQETQYF. The CDR3 nucleotides are TGTGCCAGCAGCTTAATGGCGGTACAAGAGACCCAGTACTTC.

The CDR3 spells CASSVGLNEKLFF. The CDR3 coding sequence is TGTGCCAGCAGCGTAGGTCTGAATGAAAAACTGTTTTTT. V and J are TRBV9 and TRBJ1-4; D call uncertain. The CDR3 contains 13 residues. Trimming pared 0 bases from V and 5 bases from J, leaving 5 bases between. CDR1 and CDR2 (germline): SGDLS, YYNGEE. Full variable domain (rest looked up from reference TRBV9 and TRBJ1-4): DSGVTQTPKHLITATGQRVTLRCSPRSGDLSVYWYQQSLDQGLQFLIQYYNGEERAKGNILERFSAQQFPDLHSELNLSSLELGDSALYFCASSVGLNEKLFFGSGTQLSVL.

The rearrangement joins TRBV2 to TRBJ2-1, with TRBD2 matching over 8 bases. Germline V CDR1 and CDR2: SNHLY, FYNNEI. The CDR3 has 12 residues. V was pared by 3 bases and J by 12 bases, with 4 bases of the junction left unmatched. The CDR3 DNA reads TGTGCCAGCAGTGATCCCGGGACTAGGCAGTTCTTC. The encoded protein is CASSDPGTRQFF.

The chain is built from TRBV7-5 and TRBJ2-2; TRBD2 was called by the table and not checked on the DNA. TRBV7-5 counts as a pseudogene. The CDR3 contains 17 residues. The CDR3 spells CATIAGAPDLITGELFF. CDR3 nucleotide sequence: TGTGCCACCATAGCGGGGGCGCCGGACTTAATCACCGGGGAGCTGTTTTTT.

The chain combines TRBV28 with TRBJ2-3, with D unresolved. Trimming took off 7 bases at V and 3 bases at J, with 8 bases between the two ends. The CDR3 is 12 residues long. CDR1 is MDHEN, CDR2 SYDVKM, per germline. The CDR3 here is CASTDNTDTQYF. The CDR3 DNA sequence: TGTGCCAGCACTGACAATACAGATACGCAGTATTTT.

The V gene is TRBV18, the J gene TRBJ2-7; D gene ambiguous. Trimming took off 0 bases at V and 5 bases at J, with 17 bases between the two ends. The CDR3 has 16 amino acids. Looked up from germline, CDR1 is KGHSH and CDR2 is LQKENI. The CDR3 DNA is TGTGCCAGCTCACCACCGAGAAGGAGAATGATGAACGAGCAGTACTTC. It encodes CASSPPRRRMMNEQYF.

The rearrangement joins TRBV4-2 to TRBJ2-1; 7 bases agree with TRBD2. The germline CDR1 and CDR2 sequences are LGHNA and YNFKEQ. CDR3 length: 14 amino acids. The trim removed 1 base at V and 5 bases at J, leaving 2 bases unmatched. The CDR3 region is CASSQVGGDNEQFF. The CDR3 bases are TGTGCCAGCAGCCAAGTTGGGGGGGACAATGAGCAGTTCTTC.

This clone was recorded only once. The chain joins TRBV6-1 to TRBJ2-7; TRBD2 matches 11 bases. The CDR3 loop spans 15 amino acids. Germline lookup yields CDR1 MNHNS and CDR2 SASEGT. Trimming at V came to 8 bases and at J to 1 base, leaving 7 bases not matched to a gene. For the CDR3, the DNA is TGTGCCAGCCAACTAGCGGGAGTAAGTTCCTACGAGCAGTACTTC. It yields the protein CASQLAGVSSYEQYF.

The rearrangement joins TRBV9 to TRBJ2-1, with 8 bases that match TRBD2. Trimming at V came to 2 bases and at J to 0 bases, leaving 4 bases not matched to a gene. Germline CDR1 is SGDLS and CDR2 is YYNGEE. The CDR3 is 16 amino acids. CDR3 DNA sequence: TGTGCCAGCAGCGTGAGCGGGGGAAGCTCCTACAATGAGCAGTTCTTC. Residues: CASSVSGGSSYNEQFF.

The chain carries TRBV29-1 and TRBJ2-5; 7 bases are a match to TRBD1. After removal of 6 bases from V and 5 bases from J, the junction contained 6 bases not matched to a gene. Germline V CDR1 and CDR2: SQVTM, ANQGSEA. The CDR3 runs 12 residues. This CDR3 reads CSVEQGKETQYF. The CDR3 DNA reads TGCAGCGTCGAACAGGGGAAGGAGACCCAGTACTTC.

V is TRBV5-4 and J is TRBJ1-1, with 7 bases identical to TRBD1. The CDR3 has 14 residues. Trimming cost V 4 bases and J 5 bases; bases outside gene matches: 8. Germline CDR1 and CDR2: SGHNT and YYREEE (reference sequence). CDR3 in amino acids: CASSAGTERTEAFF. CDR3 nucleotides: TGTGCCAGCAGCGCAGGGACAGAAAGGACTGAAGCTTTCTTT.

CDR3 protein: CASSQDTYEQYF. CDR3 in DNA: TGTGCCAGCAGCCAAGATACCTACGAGCAGTACTTC. The chain is built from TRBV4-2 and TRBJ2-7; D remains unclear. Germline CDR1 LGHNA, CDR2 YNFKEQ. Trimming left V 0 bases short and J 2 bases short, with 2 bases between. CDR3 length: 12 amino acids.

The chain couples TRBV5-1 to TRBJ2-1; TRBD2 is a possible D gene (6 bases). This CDR3 comprises 17 residues. Germline V gives CDR1 SGHRS, CDR2 YFSETQ. Trimming took 3 bases from V and 10 from J, leaving 26 bases between them. The CDR3 sequence is CASSWGSVGGRGGEQFF. The CDR3 bases are TGCGCCAGCAGCTGGGGGTCGGTCGGGGGTCGTGGAGGGGAGCAGTTCTTC.

This rearrangement joins TRBV28 to TRBJ2-7; 7 nucleotides match TRBD1. This CDR3 has 14 amino acids. The junction had 13 bases not matched to a gene; V was cut back by 8 bases and J by 6 bases. The germline CDR1 and CDR2 sequences are MDHEN and SYDVKM. The CDR3 loop is CASSWAGGVGEQYF. The DNA of the CDR3 is TGTGCCAGCTCATGGGCAGGGGGTGTCGGCGAGCAGTACTTC.

V gene TRBV7-8 combines with J gene TRBJ1-2, with a possible D match to TRBD1 (5 bases). The germline CDR1 and CDR2 sequences are SGHVS and FQNEAQ. The CDR3 has 15 residues. V was shortened by 1 base and J by 2 bases, with 11 bases between the two germline ends. The DNA of the CDR3 is TGTGCCAGCAGCTTAGGGTCAGGGCAGAACTATGGCTACACCTTC. It translates to CASSLGSGQNYGYTF.